One TCR beta chain is described in this entry. Its antigen is not known. These data belong to a study of CD8+ T cells in alopecia areata. Study information: Tofacitinib ran 6 to 18 months, followed by 6 months off drug. Study-wide results and caveats: Significant decreases in scalp clonality and expanded CD8+ clones followed tofacitinib treatment. An increase in clonality over normal scalp was evident in lesional scalp, especially alopecia totalis/universalis.

RNA extraction was followed by reverse transcription into cDNA, which acted as the sequencing template. Generated by immunoSEQ multiplex PCR, the TCRdb table keeps only in-frame clones and is missing some. The sample comprises under 150,000 clones, roughly three fifths of which are singletons, and 3% to 4% rests with the top ten. The sample's treatment: oral pan-JAK inhibitor, 5-10 mg twice daily. The V end was cut by 4 bases, the J end by 7 bases, with 10 bases between. This CDR3 contains 12 residues. CDR1 and CDR2 from the germline V gene are GTSNPN and SVGIG (reference sequence). The sequence came from a human donor with alopecia areata. Sequences were derived from CD4+ T cells sorted from blood, sampled at week 24, from a patient treated with tofacitinib. The rearrangement joins TRBV30 to TRBJ2-2; D call uncertain. The CDR3 DNA reads as TGTGCCTGGATACGTACGGGCGGGGAGCTGTTTTTT. It specifies CAWIRTGGELFF.